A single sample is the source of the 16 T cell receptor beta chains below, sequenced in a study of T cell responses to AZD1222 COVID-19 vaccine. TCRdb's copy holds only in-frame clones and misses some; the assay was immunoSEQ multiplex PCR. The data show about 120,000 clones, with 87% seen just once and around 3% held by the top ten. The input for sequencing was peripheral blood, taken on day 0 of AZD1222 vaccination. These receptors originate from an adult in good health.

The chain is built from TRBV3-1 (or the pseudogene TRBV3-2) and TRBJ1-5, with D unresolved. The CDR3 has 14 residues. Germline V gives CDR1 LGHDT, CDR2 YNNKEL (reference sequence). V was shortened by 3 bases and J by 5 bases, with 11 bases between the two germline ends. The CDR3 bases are TGTGCCAGCAGCCAGGCCTCCGGGGATCAGCCCCAGCATTTT. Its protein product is CASSQASGDQPQHF.

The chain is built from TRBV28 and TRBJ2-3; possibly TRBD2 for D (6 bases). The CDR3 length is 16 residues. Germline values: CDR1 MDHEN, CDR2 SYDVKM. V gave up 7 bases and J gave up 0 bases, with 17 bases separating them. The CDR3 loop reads CASKKAGPRSTDTQYF. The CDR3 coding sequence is TGTGCCAGCAAGAAGGCGGGACCTCGGAGCACAGATACGCAGTATTTT.

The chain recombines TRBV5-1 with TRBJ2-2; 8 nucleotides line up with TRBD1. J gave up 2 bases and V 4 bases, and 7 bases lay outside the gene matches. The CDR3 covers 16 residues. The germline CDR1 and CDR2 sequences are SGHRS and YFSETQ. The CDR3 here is CASSRGQGSNTGELFF. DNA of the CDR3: TGCGCCAGCAGCCGTGGACAGGGAAGTAACACCGGGGAGCTGTTTTTT.

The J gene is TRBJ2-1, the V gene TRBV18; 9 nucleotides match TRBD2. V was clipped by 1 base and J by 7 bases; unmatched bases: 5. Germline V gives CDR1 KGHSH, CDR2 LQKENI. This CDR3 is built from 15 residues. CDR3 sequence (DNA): TGTGCCAGCTCACCACGACTAGCGGATAATAATGAGCAGTTCTTC. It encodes CASSPRLADNNEQFF. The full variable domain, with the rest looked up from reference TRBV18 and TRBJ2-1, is NAGVMQNPRHLVRRRGQEARLRCSPMKGHSHVYWYRQLPEEGLKFMVYLQKENIIDESGMPKERFSAEFPKEGPSILRIQQVVRGDSAAYFCASSPRLADNNEQFFGPGTRLTVL.

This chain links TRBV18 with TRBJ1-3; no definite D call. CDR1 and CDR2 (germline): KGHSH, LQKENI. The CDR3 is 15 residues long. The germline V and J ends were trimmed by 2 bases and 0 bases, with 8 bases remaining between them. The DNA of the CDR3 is TGTGCCAGCTCACCAGAGACATTCTCTGGAAACACCATATATTTT. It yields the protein CASSPETFSGNTIYF.

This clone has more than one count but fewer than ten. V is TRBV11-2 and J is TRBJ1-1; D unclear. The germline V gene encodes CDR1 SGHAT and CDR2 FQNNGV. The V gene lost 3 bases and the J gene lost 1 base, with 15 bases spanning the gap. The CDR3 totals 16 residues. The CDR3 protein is CASSFLGGAGNTEAFF. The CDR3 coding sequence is TGTGCCAGCAGCTTTTTAGGCGGAGCGGGGAACACTGAAGCTTTCTTT.

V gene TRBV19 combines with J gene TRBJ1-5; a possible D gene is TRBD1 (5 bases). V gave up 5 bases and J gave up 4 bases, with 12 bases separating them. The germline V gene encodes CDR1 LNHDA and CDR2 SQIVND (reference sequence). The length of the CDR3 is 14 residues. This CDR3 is CASSLRQTNQPQHF. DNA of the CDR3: TGTGCCAGTAGTCTACGACAGACGAATCAGCCCCAGCATTTT. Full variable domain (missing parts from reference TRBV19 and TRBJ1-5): DGGITQSPKYLFRKEGQNVTLSCEQNLNHDAMYWYRQDPGQGLRLIYYSQIVNDFQKGDIAEGYSVSREKKESFPLTVTSAQKNPTAFYLCASSLRQTNQPQHFGDGTRLSIL.

The CDR3: CSVEERTGIYNEQFF. CDR3 DNA: TGCAGCGTTGAAGAGAGGACAGGGATTTACAATGAGCAGTTCTTC. This rearrangement joins TRBV29-1 to TRBJ2-1; TRBD1 matches 8 bases. Germline lookup yields CDR1 SQVTM and CDR2 ANQGSEA. Germline trimming cut 0 bases from V and 4 bases from J; bases unmatched to any gene: 5. The CDR3 is made up of 15 amino acids.

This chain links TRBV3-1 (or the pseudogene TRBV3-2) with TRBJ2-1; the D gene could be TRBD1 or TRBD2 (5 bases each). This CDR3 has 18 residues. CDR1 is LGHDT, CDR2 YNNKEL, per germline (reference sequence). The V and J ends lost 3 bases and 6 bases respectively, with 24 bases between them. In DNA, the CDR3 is TGTGCCAGCAGCCATCGAGGTTCCGGGACGGCGAGGGTCAATGAGCAGTTCTTC. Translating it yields CASSHRGSGTARVNEQFF.

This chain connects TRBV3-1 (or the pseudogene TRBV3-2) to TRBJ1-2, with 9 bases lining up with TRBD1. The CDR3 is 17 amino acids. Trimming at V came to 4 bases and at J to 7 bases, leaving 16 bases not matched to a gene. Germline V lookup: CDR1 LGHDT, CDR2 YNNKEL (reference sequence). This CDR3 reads CASSRRQGQGMALGYTF. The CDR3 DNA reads TGTGCCAGCAGCCGAAGACAGGGACAGGGAATGGCTCTTGGCTACACCTTC.

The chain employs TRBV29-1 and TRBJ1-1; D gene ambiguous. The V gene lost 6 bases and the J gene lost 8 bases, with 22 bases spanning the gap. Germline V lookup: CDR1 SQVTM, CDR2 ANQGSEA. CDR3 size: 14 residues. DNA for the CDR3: TGCAGCGTCCGCGGAGAGGCGCTAGCAGGAGAAGCTTTCTTT. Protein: CSVRGEALAGEAFF.

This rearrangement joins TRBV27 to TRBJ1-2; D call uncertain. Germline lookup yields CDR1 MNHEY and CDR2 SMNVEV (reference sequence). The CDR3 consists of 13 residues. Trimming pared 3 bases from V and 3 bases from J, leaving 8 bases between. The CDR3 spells CASSLNRDYGYTF. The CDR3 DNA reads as TGTGCCAGCAGTTTGAACAGAGACTATGGCTACACCTTC.

CDR3 amino acids: CASSSTTGGQVDNEQFF. The DNA of the CDR3 is TGTGCCAGCAGCTCGACTACCGGAGGGCAGGTGGACAATGAGCAGTTCTTC. This sequence joins TRBV11-2 and TRBJ2-1; a weak D match, TRBD2 (6 bases). The CDR3 consists of 17 residues. V was pared by 4 bases and J by 5 bases, with 21 bases between. CDR1 SGHAT and CDR2 FQNNGV come from the germline V gene.

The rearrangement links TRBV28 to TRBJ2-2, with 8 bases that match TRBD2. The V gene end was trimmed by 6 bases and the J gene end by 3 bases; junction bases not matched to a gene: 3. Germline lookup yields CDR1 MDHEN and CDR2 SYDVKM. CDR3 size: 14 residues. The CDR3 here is CASRSGRDTGELFF. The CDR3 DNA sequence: TGTGCCAGCAGGAGCGGGAGAGACACCGGGGAGCTGTTTTTT. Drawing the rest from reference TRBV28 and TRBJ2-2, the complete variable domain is DVKVTQSSRYLVKRTGEKVFLECVQDMDHENMFWYRQDPGLGLRLIYFSYDVKMKEKGDIPEGYSVSREKKERFSLILESASTNQTSMYLCASRSGRDTGELFFGEGSRLTVL.

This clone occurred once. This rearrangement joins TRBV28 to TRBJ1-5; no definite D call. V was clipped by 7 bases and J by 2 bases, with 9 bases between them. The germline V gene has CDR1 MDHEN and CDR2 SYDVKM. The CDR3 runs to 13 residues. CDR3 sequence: CASKGYGNQPQHF. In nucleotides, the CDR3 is TGTGCCAGCAAAGGGTATGGCAATCAGCCCCAGCATTTT.

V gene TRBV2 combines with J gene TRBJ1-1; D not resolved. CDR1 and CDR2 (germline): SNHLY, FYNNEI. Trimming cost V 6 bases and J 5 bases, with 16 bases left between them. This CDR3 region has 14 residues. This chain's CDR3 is CASRIRQGSTEAFF. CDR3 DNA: TGTGCCAGCAGGATACGACAAGGTTCTACTGAAGCTTTCTTT.